These 17 T cell receptor beta chains came from one sample sequenced in a study of blood T cell repertoires in COVID-19. TCRdb's copy holds only in-frame clones and misses some; the assay was immunoSEQ multiplex PCR. The sample has almost 250,000 clones; around 89% are singletons. The sample comprised PBMCs or T cells enriched from blood (not recorded which). The receptors were sampled from a woman in her thirties who had recovered from COVID-19.

The chain combines TRBV28 with TRBJ1-1; 8 bases are shared with TRBD1. The CDR3 extends over 15 amino acids. V was pared by 4 bases and J by 6 bases, with 10 bases of the junction left unmatched. Germline CDR1 reads MDHEN; CDR2 reads SYDVKM. Here the CDR3 reads CASSSLGQGEAEAFF. Written as DNA, the CDR3 is TGTGCCAGCAGTTCCCTTGGACAGGGCGAGGCTGAAGCTTTCTTT.

J is TRBJ2-7 and V is TRBV28; TRBD2 might be the D (5 bases). The CDR3 runs to 14 residues. V was trimmed by 6 bases and J by 4 bases, leaving 16 bases between them. CDR1 is MDHEN, CDR2 SYDVKM, per germline. The CDR3 sequence: CASSRHNGVYEQYF. The CDR3 coding sequence is TGTGCCAGCAGCCGCCACAACGGGGTGTACGAGCAGTACTTC.

Notes on this clone: This sample also contains other DNA sequences that code for the same CDR3. The genes are TRBV11-2 and TRBJ2-7, with TRBD2 matching 7 bases. This CDR3 region has 14 residues. Germline V gives CDR1 SGHAT, CDR2 FQNNGV. V lost 1 base to trimming and J lost 0 bases; unmatched junction nucleotides: 0. CDR3 protein: CASSLGGGSYEQYF. Here the CDR3 DNA reads TGTGCCAGCAGCTTAGGGGGGGGCTCCTACGAGCAGTACTTC.

The rearrangement uses TRBV15 and TRBJ1-1, with TRBD1 identical over 7 bases. Trimming took 8 bases from V and 12 from J; bases not matched to a gene: 18. The CDR3 covers 14 residues. Germline V gene data show CDR1 as LNHNV and CDR2 as YYDKDF (reference sequence). The CDR3 DNA reads TGTGCCACCGCCCGGGACAGACAATTAACGGTGCCTTTCTTT. Residues: CATARDRQLTVPFF. Full variable domain (remainder filled in from reference TRBV15 and TRBJ1-1): DAMVIQNPRYQVTQFGKPVTLSCSQTLNHNVMYWYQQKSSQAPKLLFHYYDKDFNNEADTPDNFQSRRPNTSFCFLDIRSPGLGDTAMYLCATARDRQLTVPFFGQGTRLTVV.

In DNA form, the CDR3 reads TGTGCCAGCAGTGAAGACTATACTGAGCAGTTCTTC. Translated, it gives CASSEDYTEQFF. The V gene is TRBV6-1, the J gene TRBJ2-1; D ambiguous. This CDR3 contains 12 residues. Trimming removed 1 base at V and 9 bases at J, with 7 bases between. Germline lookup yields CDR1 MNHNS and CDR2 SASEGT.

The chain employs TRBV7-2 and TRBJ2-7; D is ambiguous. The V end lost 0 bases, the J end lost 1 base, and 19 bases lay between the germline ends. The CDR3 is made up of 18 amino acids. Germline V gene data show CDR1 as SGHTA and CDR2 as FQGNSA. CDR3 residues: CASSLAPSGRTLSYEQYF. The CDR3 DNA reads TGTGCCAGCAGCTTAGCCCCTAGTGGCAGAACTTTATCCTACGAGCAGTACTTC.

This clone was picked up a small number of times. The chain carries TRBV7-2 and TRBJ2-7; the D is unclear. The CDR3 is 14 residues long. V lost 0 bases, J lost 2 bases, and 8 bases lay in between. Germline assignment: CDR1 SGHTA and CDR2 FQGNSA. The CDR3 nucleotides are TGTGCCAGCAGCTTAGCTTCACAGCCCTACGAGCAGTACTTC. Protein sequence: CASSLASQPYEQYF.

This clone has only one observation. This rearrangement joins TRBV11-2 to TRBJ1-3; tentatively, D is TRBD1 (6 bases). The CDR3 has 15 residues. Trimming shortened V by 2 bases and J by 0 bases, and 8 bases separated the two germline ends. CDR1 and CDR2 (germline): SGHAT, FQNNGV. CDR3 in DNA: TGTGCCAGCAGCTTACAGGGGACCTCTGGAAACACCATATATTTT. Residues: CASSLQGTSGNTIYF.

The chain couples TRBV28 to TRBJ2-7; 9 bases agree with TRBD2. Germline V gives CDR1 MDHEN, CDR2 SYDVKM. Trimming cost V 3 bases and J 6 bases; bases outside gene matches: 12. The CDR3 contains 16 residues. The CDR3 bases are TGTGCCAGCAGTTTTTTGAAGCGGGAGGCCCGAGTCGAGCAGTACTTC. Translating gives CASSFLKREARVEQYF.

This rearrangement joins TRBV29-1 to TRBJ1-1; D may be TRBD1 (6 bases). Germline V CDR1 and CDR2: SQVTM, ANQGSEA. Deletions cut 6 bases from V and 2 bases from J, with 16 bases between. This CDR3 comprises 14 residues. This chain's CDR3 is CSVTRQAANTEAFF. For the CDR3, the DNA is TGCAGCGTCACACGACAGGCCGCCAACACTGAAGCTTTCTTT.

This clone was recorded only once. V gene TRBV11-2 combines with J gene TRBJ1-2; D not resolved. CDR3 size: 13 residues. Trimming took off 3 bases at V and 4 bases at J, with 9 bases between the two ends. CDR1 SGHAT and CDR2 FQNNGV come from the germline V gene. The CDR3 sequence is CASSLEQTYGYTF. For the CDR3, the DNA is TGTGCCAGCAGCTTGGAGCAGACCTATGGCTACACCTTC.

The chain has TRBV6-2 or TRBV6-3 and TRBJ1-2; D gene unclear. The CDR3 sequence is 14 residues long. CDR1 and CDR2 from the germline V gene are MNHEY and SVGEGT. The ends were cut back, 3 bases at V and 1 base at J, with 9 bases in the middle. CDR3 residues: CASSYRSFNYGYTF. The CDR3 region has the DNA TGTGCCAGCAGTTATAGATCGTTTAACTATGGCTACACCTTC.

This clone was observed a few times. The V call is TRBV4-3, the J call TRBJ2-7; 8 bases align to TRBD2. Germline-derived CDR1 and CDR2 are LGHNA and YSLEER. The CDR3 loop spans 15 amino acids. V was clipped by 0 bases and J by 2 bases; unmatched bases: 3. The CDR3 DNA is TGCGCCAGCAGCCAAGATTCGGGGGGGACCTACGAGCAGTACTTC. Amino acids: CASSQDSGGTYEQYF.

This chain connects TRBV2 to TRBJ2-1; 7 bases agree with TRBD2. The CDR3 loop spans 20 amino acids. The V segment lost 4 bases and the J segment 0 bases; nucleotides outside the gene matches: 18. The germline gives CDR1 SNHLY, CDR2 FYNNEI. This chain's CDR3 is CASSAPLAVLPHRSYNEQFF. The CDR3 region has the DNA TGTGCCAGCAGTGCCCCCCTAGCGGTCCTACCCCATCGCTCCTACAATGAGCAGTTCTTC.

The rearrangement joins TRBV9 to TRBJ2-5; TRBD2 agrees at 8 bases. Per the germline V gene, CDR1 is SGDLS and CDR2 is YYNGEE. CDR3 length: 17 residues. V lost 0 bases and J lost 1; bases outside the gene matches: 8. The CDR3 is CASSVDWVSGTQETQYF. The CDR3 coding sequence is TGTGCCAGCAGCGTAGACTGGGTTAGCGGGACCCAAGAGACCCAGTACTTC.

This chain links TRBV20-1 with TRBJ1-5, with 8 bases that match TRBD1. This CDR3 has 17 residues. The germline V gene encodes CDR1 DFQATT and CDR2 SNEGSKA (reference sequence). With 3 bases clipped from V and 0 bases from J, the junction kept 10 bases outside the gene matches. The CDR3 region has the DNA TGCAGTGCTAGTTCCCGGACAGGGTCCGTTAGCAATCAGCCCCAGCATTTT. Residues: CSASSRTGSVSNQPQHF.

This clone was detected once. J is TRBJ2-1 and V is TRBV21-1; the table gives TRBD1 as D, unverified against the DNA. TRBV21-1 is shown as a pseudogene. This CDR3 is 17 amino acids long. The CDR3, as DNA: TGTGCCAGCAGCAAAGTAATGGGACAGGGGTCCTACAATGAGCAGTTCTTC. This sequence encodes CASSKVMGQGSYNEQFF.